This T cell receptor (beta chain) emerged from a study of T cell repertoires in cytomegalovirus infection. Background on the study: Matching HLA type and CMV infection were both indicated by public TCR beta signatures.

General study points: What dominated the ex vivo response were HLA-C-restricted CMV-specific TCR beta clonotypes. Totalled public TCR beta family frequency picked out people who carried CMV plus the relevant HLA.

This clonotype showed up many times. The antigen is not known. TCRdb re-called the reads through MiXCR, storing one row per CDR3 protein. The sample includes about 310,000 distinct CDR3 sequences, roughly 17% of them seen just once. CDR3 length equals 18 residues. The V gene end was trimmed by 3 bases and the J gene end by 1 base; junction bases not matched to a gene: 11. Looked up from germline, CDR1 is SGHTA and CDR2 is FQGNSA. This TCR derives from a human donor in good health (CMV status not recorded). Some clones in this sample may be carry-over from other donors' samples. The J gene is TRBJ2-4, the V gene TRBV7-2, with TRBD2 matching 8 bases. The sequenced sample was PBMCs. In DNA, the CDR3 is TGTGCCAGCAGCTTCCGAATCAGCGGGGGTCTTGCCAAAAACATTCAGTACTTC. Amino acid sequence: CASSFRISGGLAKNIQYF.